This T cell receptor beta chain appears in the sequencing data of a study of blood T cell repertoires in COVID-19. For the study at large: Samples representing acute and convalescent COVID-19 were sourced from the United States, Italy and Spain.

Authors' analysis steps: Researchers report that nucleated cell counts were estimated from reference gene primer amplification. Libraries were prepared by immunoSEQ multiplex PCR; TCRdb keeps only in-frame clonotypes and omits some of them. Clone size and the V and J calls come from that table; the DNA yielded D and trimming. The sample has hundreds of thousands of clones, about 83% seen once. The CDR3 has 14 residues. The germline CDR1 and CDR2 sequences are WNHNN and SYGVQD (reference sequence). Trimming shortened V by 8 bases and J by 9 bases, and 20 bases separated the two germline ends. Recruitment covered about 25 US areas and drew participants whose ages spanned roughly 18 to 95 years. Donors in Cohort 3 who had recovered were those with two negative PCRs, healthcare professional clearance, or resolution of their symptoms.

The sequence was collected from a woman in her forties who had recovered from COVID-19. This sequence joins TRBV10-1 and TRBJ2-1; a possible D gene is TRBD2 (5 bases). The material sequenced was PBMCs or T cells enriched from blood (not recorded which). The CDR3 protein is CASWPSYEVGEQFF. CDR3 bases: TGCGCCAGCTGGCCTAGCTACGAGGTAGGTGAGCAGTTCTTC.